The sequence of this T cell receptor beta chain was determined in a study of cytomegalovirus exposure and HLA in healthy donors listed by TCRdb under 2017. For the wider study: An earlier analysis of approximately 640 of the donors reported 250 to 300 Gb of sequence data and approximately 110 million unique TCR beta sequences from 150 million to 200 million T cells. Around 320 gigabases of sequencing data and tens of millions of unique TCR sequences were included in an early release covering 500 to 750 HLA-typed donors. Of the 300 to 500 genotyped donors, 81% were placed in the genetic ancestry cluster associated with self-reported Caucasian donors. The study aimed to test whether signatures of past pathogen exposure could be identified by cataloging public T cell receptors. The study used immunosequencing to profile the T cell repertoires of approximately 630 subjects and linked those repertoires to cytomegalovirus serostatus. Besides the first cohort of some 670 subjects, a separate validation cohort made up of 120 different subjects was used. The study combined high-throughput TCR immunosequencing, statistical association of individual TCRs with disease status, and machine learning to predict cytomegalovirus infection status. A later analysis re-analyzed previously published TCR beta repertoires from about 730 donors and added high-resolution HLA genotyping to study TCR occurrence patterns. The later analysis used no new phenotypic data to find candidate immune exposures, relying instead on TCR beta sequences and their occurrence across donors. In an earlier analysis of 587 of the donors, high-throughput TCR beta sequencing was used to judge whether each TCR beta V gene segment behaved as functional or pseudogenic. Alongside the repertoire data, information on donor age, sex, ethnicity and CMV serostatus was compiled. Genome-wide SNP genotypes for about three fifths of the roughly 700 donors were used in a later genetic analysis, which treated that subset as a discovery cohort. All discovery cohort repertoires had been generated using a single sequencing platform. Class I and class II HLA loci were covered by the typing at four-digit resolution. Typing coverage differed by locus: A, B, C, DRB1 and DQB1 were typed in about 629-640 donors, DQA1 in 500 to 550, DPA1 in roughly 590, and DPB1 in approximately 450. Five DR-DQ haplotypes were handled as single units for association and clustering, since linkage in the cohort was strong. On average, 235,054 unique TCR beta nucleotide sequences were sequenced per donor among fewer than 500 genotyped donors of the cohort, with roughly a sixth of those sequences being non-productive.

The library was made by the immunoSEQ multiplex PCR assay. For the multiplex PCR, a mixture combining 60 forward primers for TCR Vbeta segments and 13 reverse primers for TCR Jbeta segments was used. A multiplex PCR assay on genomic DNA amplified the CDR3 region of rearranged TCR beta genes. On the Illumina HiSeq System, the amplified TCR beta libraries were sequenced as 87-base-pair reads. Per the source publication's procedure: A later analysis tallied around 80 million unique TCR beta chains across the approximately 670 repertoires, and roughly 11 million of those chains were shared by two or more donors. A nearest-neighbor algorithm error-corrected the raw reads and collapsed the reads into unique sequences, merging closely related sequences to remove PCR and sequencing errors. V, D and J gene segments were assigned by aligning CDR3 sequences to IMGT reference sequences. For a sequence to be retained, a match of at least six nucleotides to both a V gene segment and a J gene segment was required. A rearrangement was called productive if the CDR3 had no stop codons and remained in frame with V and J, and every other rearrangement was called non-productive. CDR3 was defined according to IMGT convention as the region running from the second conserved V-encoded cysteine to the conserved J-encoded phenylalanine. In an earlier analysis of around 540 of the donors, sequences lacking an unambiguous match to a single V gene segment were excluded. In an earlier analysis of approximately 590 of the donors, V segments were called functional above 56.7% productive rearrangements and were called segregating when the between-donor standard deviation exceeded 5%. A statistical classification framework was built to diagnose cytomegalovirus status from the catalog of TCR beta chain sequences. In a later analysis, V and J genes were assigned by comparing TCR nucleotide sequences against IMGT/GENE-DB human TR gene sequences. A later analysis assigned CDR3 sequences and most-parsimonious VDJ recombination scenarios with the TCRdist pipeline. A later analysis defined each TCR beta chain by its CDR3 amino acid sequence plus V-gene family, and excluded reads lacking a unique V-gene family. To address suspected cross-contamination and a sequencing artifact, a later analysis removed roughly 640 highly shared, low-generation-probability nucleotide sequences. For each public chain, a later analysis derived a clonal expansion index from normalized ranks of inferred template counts within each repertoire. A later analysis computed generation probabilities with a VDJ recombination model fitted to out-of-frame rearrangements, and checked the results against IGoR. In a later analysis, TCR-TCR, TCR-HLA and TCR-CMV co-occurrence was scored with hypergeometric tests, and a repertoire-size bias correction was applied to TCR pairs. A later analysis estimated false discovery rates by permuting HLA or CMV assignments 20 times. In a later analysis, co-occurring TCRs were grouped using DBSCAN, and TCRdist sequence similarity was added for clustering within HLA-allele-positive subsets. Repertoires with fewer than 30,000 or more than 120,000 public chains, plus five repertoires with anomalous nucleotide sharing, were excluded from co-occurrence clustering. In TCRdb, the immuneACCESS table is reduced to in-frame sequences with V and J assigned. These tables do not hold every clone; where another copy was compared, an unresolved V gene accounts for under half, and the others remain unexplained. The V and J calls and clone size were taken over from that table, and D and trimming were inferred from the DNA. The sample table records around 200,000 clones; about three quarters of these occur just once. Of the sample, less than 2% is held by the ten largest clones.

Details on this clone: Its antigen is still unknown. The input lacks base qualities; no much larger clone sits a single base away. Other DNA sequences in the sample encode the same CDR3.

The paper as a whole reports these results and caveats: Compared with equally common non-associated chains, HLA-associated TCR beta chains in a later analysis were more clonally expanded and had lower generation probabilities. The cohort was sequenced for TCR beta chains only, and without alpha or paired-chain data the features that could be detected were limited. Broadly in line with IMGT annotations, most TCR beta V segments showed up in productive rearrangements about 87% or about 30% of the time in an earlier analysis of several hundred of the donors. HLA typing was unavailable for some donors at each locus, so association tests used only the typed subset. The presence/absence analyses assumed that sequencing depth was roughly uniform across donors, and that assumption may not be true. When HLA alleles, especially DR and DQ, strongly co-occurred, TCR associations were difficult to assign to individual alleles. Correlated functional status among segregating V segments might reflect linkage disequilibrium, but an unknown experimental factor could not be ruled out. For the cohort, immune exposure information was limited to CMV serostatus. Specific HLA alleles were associated with over 15,000 TCR beta sequences at a false discovery rate of 0.05 in a later analysis. A further reported finding was that TCR beta sequences accurately predicted the HLA-A and HLA-B alleles for most subjects in the first cohort. A cluster of highly shared sequence variants was judged likely to be a technical artifact of the sequencing pipeline. Because counts were too low, 15 to 20 rarely observed V segments, including chromosome 9 orphons, were excluded from the earlier analysis of 587 of the donors. The study gave a list of some 150 TCR beta chains associated with cytomegalovirus. In a later genetic analysis, fewer N-insertions in productive TCRs were reported among donors in an Asian-associated ancestry cluster than the roughly 710-donor mean. While some public TCRs were present in many individuals, most TCR sequences turned up only very rarely across donors. An association between a missense DCLRE1C variant and V-gene and J-gene trimming of TCR beta chains was found in a later genetic analysis and replicated in an independent cohort. According to a later analysis, most CMV-associated TCR beta chains appeared to be HLA-restricted, and the HLA associations seemed to be driven largely by CMV exposure. In a later analysis, several top co-occurrence clusters were reported to appear linked to parvovirus B19, influenza, CMV and Epstein-Barr virus. According to a later analysis, TCR association rates differed among HLA loci, with DRB1 alleles showing the most associated TCRs and HLA-C alleles showing the fewest. The classifier was reported to diagnose cytomegalovirus status with high specificity and sensitivity in both the original cohort and the validation cohort. It was suggested by the authors that the approach could potentially be generalized to other disease states and immunological phenotypes. Three of the identified cytomegalovirus-associated TCR beta chains were confirmed in vitro to be specific for cytomegalovirus antigens.

The cohort consisted of hundreds of healthy bone marrow donors. All cohort members were sampled while nominally healthy, although unrecorded immune exposures were likely present. The donor tested CMV seronegative and was one of the 352 seronegative cohort members. A peripheral blood sample was provided by each donor, and peripheral blood mononuclear cells were used for TCR beta sequencing. Genomic DNA extraction from the blood cell samples was performed with the Qiagen DNeasy Blood Extraction Kit. The sequence came from a male donor in good health and CMV-seronegative. What was sequenced was PBMCs.

CDR3 protein: CASSPSGGRTYEQYF. The bases read TGTGCCAGCAGTCCTAGCGGGGGGCGTACCTACGAGCAGTACTTC. This chain joins TRBV9 to TRBJ2-7; TRBD2 fits 11 bases in the junction. Trimmed from V: 5 bases; trimmed from J: 2 bases; junction bases lacking a gene match: 6. CDR1 SGDLS and CDR2 YYNGEE are derived from the germline V gene. The CDR3 sequence holds 15 residues, the cysteine and phenylalanine included. Of the read, only the CDR3 DNA is kept; its 45 bases are in frame from base 1.